This T cell receptor (beta chain) was identified during a study of graft-versus-host responses after intestinal transplantation. Across the whole study: The transplants performed in recipients were multivisceral, liver-intestinal, or isolated intestinal. Every transplant recipient was induced with anti-thymocyte globulin, then maintained on tacrolimus and steroids for two to three years. General study points: Among circulating GvH clones, peak levels were associated with early post-transplant declines in HvG clones. GvH clones were found in recipient marrow; some appeared first in ileum or blood.

The CDR3 covers 13 residues. With 2 bases removed from V and 2 bases from J, the gap between germline ends came to 7 bases. The V gene's germline CDR1 is GTSNPN and CDR2 SVGIG (reference sequence). Some clones are missing from TCRdb's copy, which holds only in-frame ones; the method was immunoSEQ multiplex PCR. Altogether some 48,000 clones are present, approximately 84% being singletons, with the ten largest covering around 0.5%. This clone was picked up one time. Its antigen remains unknown. The chain couples TRBV30 to TRBJ1-3; possible D gene TRBD1, 6 bases. Sequenced material: unstimulated CD4+ T cells sorted from spleen or lymph node cells, taken before transplant. The TCR originated in a human donor who was the organ donor for an intestinal transplant. CDR3 nucleotide sequence: TGTGCCTGGAGTTCAGGGGCTGGAAACACCATATATTTT. Its protein is CAWSSGAGNTIYF.